These T cell receptor beta chains were read from a single sample in a study of blood T cell repertoires in COVID-19. Assay: immunoSEQ multiplex PCR; the TCRdb copy retains only in-frame clones and omits some. Of around 250,000 clones listed, about 85% are singletons. The sample consisted of peripheral blood. These receptors all come from a man younger than 45 who had recovered from COVID-19. Each CDR3 is given with its conserved first and last residue. The order of the fields is clone size, D gene, V gene, J gene, CDR3 DNA, CDR3 protein. The D gene is left open where the match is weak. Size is omitted from some rows. Given values are once, few, many or a class for expanded clones.

NA	TRBD1	TRBV6-5	TRBJ1-1	TGTGCCAGCAGTCGAGCCCCGGACAGGGGAACTGAAGCTTTCTTT	CASSRAPDRGTEAFF
NA	NA	TRBV6-1	TRBJ1-1	TGTGCCAGCAGTGAACTATGGGAAGCTTTCTTT	CASSELWEAFF
NA	TRBD2	TRBV6-5	TRBJ2-1	TGTGCCAGCAGTCTGAGCTATAGCGGGGGGGACCAGTTCTTC	CASSLSYSGGDQFF
NA	NA	TRBV10-3	TRBJ1-2	TGTGCCGTCCCGGGGAGATATGGCTATGGCTACACCTTC	CAVPGRYGYGYTF
few	NA	TRBV2	TRBJ1-1	TGTGCCAGCACTCTAGAGGGGAACACTGAAGCTTTCTTT	CASTLEGNTEAFF
NA	TRBD2	TRBV19	TRBJ2-5	TGTGCCAGTAGTATCGTTGTTAGCGGGTCAGAGACCCAGTACTTC	CASSIVVSGSETQYF
NA	NA	TRBV27	TRBJ1-6	TGTGCCAGCAGGGGAGGACATAGCTATAATTCACCCCTCCACTTT	CASRGGHSYNSPLHF
NA	TRBD1	TRBV7-9	TRBJ2-5	TGTGCCAGCAGCTTTTACAACAGGGGGGAAGAGACCCAGTACTTC	CASSFYNRGEETQYF
once	TRBD2	TRBV12-3/TRBV12-4	TRBJ2-1	TGTGCCAGCAGTTTGTCCCGGGGGGATGAGCAGTTCTTC	CASSLSRGDEQFF
NA	TRBD1	TRBV7-9	TRBJ1-4	TGTGCCAGCAGCTTTTCAGGGGGGAATGAAAAACTGTTTTTT	CASSFSGGNEKLFF
NA	NA	TRBV2	TRBJ2-3	TGTGCCAGCAGACGGACAGATACGCAGTATTTT	CASRRTDTQYF
NA	NA	TRBV5-1	TRBJ1-2	TGCGCCAGCAGCTTGGGGCGCGGGGAAGTCGACTATGGCTACACCTTC	CASSLGRGEVDYGYTF
NA	NA	TRBV15	TRBJ2-7	TGTGCCACCAGCAGAGTAACGGAGACTACCTACGAGCAGTACTTC	CATSRVTETTYEQYF
NA	NA	TRBV25-1	TRBJ1-2	TGTGCCAGCGAGACTTTAAACTATGGCTACACCTTC	CASETLNYGYTF
NA	TRBD1	TRBV20-1	TRBJ2-2	TGCAGTGCCAGTAAGGGACAGATAAGGACCGGGGAGCTGTTTTTT	CSASKGQIRTGELFF
NA	TRBD1	TRBV7-9	TRBJ1-2	TGTGCCAGCAGCCCTACCTGGACAGGGACTCCCTATGGCTACACCTTC	CASSPTWTGTPYGYTF
NA	NA	TRBV27	TRBJ1-5	TGTGCCAGCAGGGGACTGGTTAGCAATCAGCCCCAGCATTTT	CASRGLVSNQPQHF
NA	TRBD1	TRBV29-1	TRBJ2-2	TGCAGCGTTGATAGGGGACAGGACACCGGGGAGCTGTTTTTT	CSVDRGQDTGELFF
NA	NA	TRBV27	TRBJ2-7	TGTGCCAGCAGTTATCGCGCAGGGGAGCAGTACTTC	CASSYRAGEQYF
NA	NA	TRBV5-1	TRBJ2-3	TGCGCCAGCAGCTTGAGCGGCAGGGGAACAGATACGCAGTATTTT	CASSLSGRGTDTQYF
NA	TRBD2	TRBV5-1	TRBJ2-1	TGCGCCAGCAGCTATTTTACTAGCGGGGGGCTGAGCTCCTACAATGAGCAGTTCTTC	CASSYFTSGGLSSYNEQFF
NA	NA	TRBV28	TRBJ1-1	TGTGCCAGCAAGACCCCCGGCCCGCGGGGAGGGACTGAAGCTTTCTTT	CASKTPGPRGGTEAFF
NA	NA	TRBV20-1	TRBJ1-1	TGCAGTGCTAGTCTACCTAGCGGTGTCACTGAAGCTTTCTTT	CSASLPSGVTEAFF
once	NA	TRBV6-6	TRBJ2-7	TGTGCCAGCAGTTACCCGTCCTACGAGCAGTACTTC	CASSYPSYEQYF
many	TRBD1	TRBV3-1/TRBV3-2	TRBJ1-6	TGTGCCAGCAGCCTTTTGCCGGGACAGGGTTCACCCCTCCACTTT	CASSLLPGQGSPLHF
NA	NA	TRBV19	TRBJ1-1	TGTGCCAGTAAAGGGGGGGGCAGGGGCGGAACTGAAGCTTTCTTT	CASKGGGRGGTEAFF
NA	NA	TRBV23-1	TRBJ1-5	TGCGCCAGCAGTCAGCCGGGGAACAATCAGCCCCAGCATTTT	CASSQPGNNQPQHF
NA	TRBD2	TRBV6-5	TRBJ2-5	TGTGCCAGCAGTTACACAAAGCGGGGGACAGAGACCCAGTACTTC	CASSYTKRGTETQYF
NA	NA	TRBV7-8	TRBJ2-7	TGTGCCAGCAGCACAACCGGGATCTCCTACGAGCAGTACTTC	CASSTTGISYEQYF
NA	TRBD1	TRBV5-1	TRBJ2-3	TGCGCCAGCAGCCTCCCCGGGACAGGGAGCACAGATACGCAGTATTTT	CASSLPGTGSTDTQYF
NA	NA	TRBV10-3	TRBJ1-4	TGTGCCATCCGGGGGGGTGGAGGAGAAAAACTGTTTTTT	CAIRGGGGEKLFF
NA	NA	TRBV19	TRBJ2-3	TGTGCCAGTAGTATTGGAGGGGGCGAAGATACGCAGTATTTT	CASSIGGGEDTQYF
NA	TRBD1	TRBV6-4	TRBJ1-3	TGTGCCAGCAGTGACTCCGCAAATGACAGGGTAACTGGAAACACCATATATTTT	CASSDSANDRVTGNTIYF
NA	NA	TRBV2	TRBJ1-6	TGTGCCAGTAAAGGGGATAATAATTCACCCCTCCACTTT	CASKGDNNSPLHF
NA	NA	TRBV2	TRBJ2-1	TGTGCCAGCGGGGTGGGGGCAACGTACTACAATGAGCAGTTCTTC	CASGVGATYYNEQFF
once	NA	TRBV19	TRBJ2-3	TGTGCCAGTAGTATAGGGGGGGCGGGACTATTCACAGATACGCAGTATTTT	CASSIGGAGLFTDTQYF
NA	TRBD2	TRBV9	TRBJ2-3	TGTGCCAGCGGACGGGGGGGCCTGGCAGATACGCAGTATTTT	CASGRGGLADTQYF
few	TRBD2	TRBV4-2	TRBJ2-3	TGTGCCAGCAGCCAAGATAGTTCTAGCGGGGCAGATACGCAGTATTTT	CASSQDSSSGADTQYF
NA	TRBD1	TRBV4-1	TRBJ2-5	TGCGCCAGCAGCCGGGGGACAGATCAAGAGACCCAGTACTTC	CASSRGTDQETQYF
NA	NA	TRBV5-8	TRBJ2-6	TGTGCCAGCAGCTTAAGGGGTACTGGGGCCAACGTCCTGACTTTC	CASSLRGTGANVLTF
NA	TRBD1	TRBV4-1	TRBJ1-2	TGCCCCCCCAGCCGAGGGGGGCCGGGACAGTTTTTCTATGGCTACACCTTC	CPPSRGGPGQFFYGYTF
NA	NA	TRBV4-1	TRBJ2-5	TGCGCCAGCAGCCCCGAAGTGGCCCAAGAGACCCAGTACTTC	CASSPEVAQETQYF
NA	NA	TRBV19	TRBJ1-1	TGTGCCAGTAGTATCTGGGGGGGGACTGAAGCTTTCTTT	CASSIWGGTEAFF
NA	NA	TRBV3-1/TRBV3-2	TRBJ2-3	TGTGCCAGCAGTCCGAACACCAACCAGGGCCTCACAGATACGCAGTATTTT	CASSPNTNQGLTDTQYF
NA	NA	TRBV10-2	TRBJ2-7	TGCGCCAGCACCTCGCAGCAGGGATACGAGCAGTACTTC	CASTSQQGYEQYF
many	TRBD1	TRBV19	TRBJ1-4	TGTGCCAGTCGGGACAGGGTAAATGAAAAACTGTTTTTT	CASRDRVNEKLFF
NA	TRBD2	TRBV5-4	TRBJ2-1	TGTGCCAGCAGCCTCCCAGGAACTAGCGGGGGGAATGAGCAGTTCTTC	CASSLPGTSGGNEQFF
NA	TRBD1	TRBV5-1	TRBJ2-1	TGCGCCAGCAGGGCCGGGACAGGGTCTGTCTATGAGCAGTTCTTC	CASRAGTGSVYEQFF
NA	TRBD1	TRBV27	TRBJ1-4	TGTGCCAGCAGCGGGACAGGGAGGACTAATGAAAAACTGTTTTTT	CASSGTGRTNEKLFF
NA	NA	TRBV18	TRBJ2-3	TGTGCCAGCTCACCAGGAAGGCCAGGTGGTGCAAGAGATACGCAGTATTTT	CASSPGRPGGARDTQYF